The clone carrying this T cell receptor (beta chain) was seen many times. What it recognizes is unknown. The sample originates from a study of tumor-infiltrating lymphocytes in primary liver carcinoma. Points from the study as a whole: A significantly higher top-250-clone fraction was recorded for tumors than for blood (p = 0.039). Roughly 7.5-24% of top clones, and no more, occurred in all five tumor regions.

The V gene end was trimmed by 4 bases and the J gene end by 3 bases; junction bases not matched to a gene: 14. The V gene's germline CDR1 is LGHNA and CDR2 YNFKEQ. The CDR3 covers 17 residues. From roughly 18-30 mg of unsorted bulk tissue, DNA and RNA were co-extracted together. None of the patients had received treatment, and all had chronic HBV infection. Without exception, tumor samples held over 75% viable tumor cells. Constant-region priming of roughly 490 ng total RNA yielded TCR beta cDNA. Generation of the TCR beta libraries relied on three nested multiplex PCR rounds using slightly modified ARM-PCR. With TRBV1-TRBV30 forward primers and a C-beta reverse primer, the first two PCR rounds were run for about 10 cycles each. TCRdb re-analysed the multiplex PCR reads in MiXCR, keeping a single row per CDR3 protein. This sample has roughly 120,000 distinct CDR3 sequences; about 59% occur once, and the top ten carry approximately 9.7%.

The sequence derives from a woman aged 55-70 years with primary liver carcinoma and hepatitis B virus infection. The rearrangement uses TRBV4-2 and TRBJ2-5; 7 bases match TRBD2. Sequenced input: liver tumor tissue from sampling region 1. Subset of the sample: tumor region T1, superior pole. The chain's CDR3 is CASSPGSGIPAEETQYF. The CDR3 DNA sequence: TGTGCCAGCAGCCCAGGGAGCGGGATCCCGGCTGAAGAGACCCAGTACTTC.